This T cell receptor beta chain stems from a study of T cell changes during pregnancy in multiple sclerosis. Germline V gene sequence: CDR1 MDHEN, CDR2 SYDVKM. The trim removed 6 bases at V and 2 bases at J, leaving 9 bases unmatched. CDR3 length equals 15 residues. The table came from immunoSEQ multiplex PCR; TCRdb's copy has only in-frame clones and leaves some out. This table has about 22,000 clones, 85% appearing once. V usage is TRBV28 and J usage is TRBJ2-7; 8 nucleotides match TRBD1. The sequence came from a female donor with multiple sclerosis, enrolled in a pregnancy study. The material was CD8+ T cells from peripheral blood mononuclear cells, obtained before pregnancy. This chain's CDR3 is CASSYGQGSTYEQYF. The CDR3, as DNA: TGTGCCAGCAGCTACGGACAGGGTAGTACCTACGAGCAGTACTTC. Together with reference TRBV28 and TRBJ2-7, the CDR3 gives the full variable domain: DVKVTQSSRYLVKRTGEKVFLECVQDMDHENMFWYRQDPGLGLRLIYFSYDVKMKEKGDIPEGYSVSREKKERFSLILESASTNQTSMYLCASSYGQGSTYEQYFGPGTRLTVT.